These T cell receptor beta chains were read from a single sample in a study of blood T cell repertoires in COVID-19. TCRdb keeps only in-frame clones here, not all; method: immunoSEQ multiplex PCR. The top ten hold about 8.6% of the sample, which has 110,000 to 150,000 clones, approximately 79% seen once. The sample was peripheral blood. The receptor set was obtained from a man aged 50 to 59 with active or convalescent COVID-19. CDR3s include the opening cysteine and the closing phenylalanine or tryptophan. Each record gives: J gene, V gene, clone size, D gene, CDR3 protein, CDR3 DNA. A D gene is named only where the DNA matches it firmly. Some rows mark clone size as missing; the rest say once, few, many or name a class of expanded clone.

TRBJ2-7 TRBV7-6 NA TRBD1 CASSGRGQSYEQYF TGTGCCAGCAGCGGCCGGGGACAGTCCTACGAGCAGTACTTC
TRBJ2-2 TRBV3-1/TRBV3-2 NA TRBD1 CASSMTGDTGELFF TGTGCCAGCAGCATGACAGGGGACACCGGGGAGCTGTTTTTT
TRBJ2-1 TRBV9 NA TRBD2 CASSVGLAGGNEQFF TGTGCCAGCAGCGTGGGACTAGCGGGAGGGAATGAGCAGTTCTTC
TRBJ2-3 TRBV5-4 NA TRBD2 CASSLGLAGVPDTQYF TGTGCCAGCAGCTTGGGACTAGCGGGAGTACCAGATACGCAGTATTTT
TRBJ2-2 TRBV5-1 NA NA CASSFQLMAGDTGELFF TGCGCCAGCAGCTTTCAACTAATGGCAGGGGACACCGGGGAGCTGTTTTTT
TRBJ1-4 TRBV19 NA TRBD1 CASSIEATGANEKLFF TGTGCCAGTAGTATTGAGGCGACAGGGGCTAATGAAAAACTGTTTTTT
TRBJ1-5 TRBV28 NA TRBD1 CASSPQQGYQPQHF TGTGCCAGCAGTCCTCAACAGGGGTATCAGCCCCAGCATTTT
TRBJ1-1 TRBV9 once NA CASSLIPADMNTEAFF TGTGCCAGCAGCCTCATCCCGGCGGACATGAACACTGAAGCTTTCTTT
TRBJ2-1 TRBV24-1 few TRBD1 CATSDLGTGGRREQFF TGTGCCACCAGTGATTTGGGGACAGGGGGACGCCGGGAGCAGTTCTTC
TRBJ2-7 TRBV5-1 few TRBD2 CASSLAGTSGTGSYEQYF TGCGCCAGCAGCTTGGCGGGGACTAGCGGGACTGGCTCCTACGAGCAGTACTTC
TRBJ1-1 TRBV19 NA NA CASTWTDNTEAFF TGTGCCAGTACTTGGACAGATAACACTGAAGCTTTCTTT
TRBJ2-1 TRBV10-3 NA TRBD2 CAIRLAGSDEQFF TGTGCCATCAGGCTAGCGGGATCCGATGAGCAGTTCTTC
TRBJ2-3 TRBV6-2/TRBV6-3 few TRBD1 CASSSTGRTDTQYF TGTGCCAGCAGTTCGACAGGGCGAACAGATACGCAGTATTTT
TRBJ2-5 TRBV11-2 NA NA CASSHNTGLQETQYF TGTGCCAGCAGCCACAATACAGGCCTACAAGAGACCCAGTACTTC
TRBJ2-1 TRBV5-1 NA TRBD2 CASSLLEGGFNEQFF TGCGCCAGCAGTCTGCTAGAGGGAGGGTTCAATGAGCAGTTCTTC
TRBJ1-2 TRBV29-1 NA NA CSVDAAGLDYGYTF TGCAGCGTTGACGCGGCAGGGTTGGACTATGGCTACACCTTC
TRBJ2-7 TRBV29-1 NA TRBD1 CSVEGQNSYEQYF TGCAGCGTTGAGGGACAGAACTCCTACGAGCAGTACTTC
TRBJ2-4 TRBV3-1/TRBV3-2 NA TRBD2 CASSQDSSGRGQYF TGTGCCAGCAGCCAAGATAGTAGCGGGAGAGGCCAGTACTTC
TRBJ2-1 TRBV7-2 NA TRBD2 CASTWTSGYNEQFF TGTGCCAGCACCTGGACTAGCGGCTACAATGAGCAGTTCTTC
TRBJ2-7 TRBV5-1 NA TRBD1 CASSQQGALNEQYF TGCGCCAGCAGCCAACAGGGGGCGTTGAACGAGCAGTACTTC
TRBJ2-7 TRBV7-6 NA TRBD1 CASGRGTGGSYEQYF TGTGCCAGCGGCAGGGGGACAGGGGGGTCCTACGAGCAGTACTTC
TRBJ1-4 TRBV5-1 NA NA CASSPRVGEAEKLFF TGCGCCAGCAGCCCCCGGGTGGGGGAGGCTGAAAAACTGTTTTTT
TRBJ2-1 TRBV2 NA NA CASSVSGFSEQFF TGTGCCAGCAGTGTCTCGGGTTTCAGTGAGCAGTTCTTC
TRBJ2-7 TRBV28 few NA CASSSNFRGGEQYF TGTGCCAGCAGTTCTAACTTCAGGGGTGGCGAGCAGTACTTC
TRBJ1-1 TRBV6-6 few TRBD1 CASSHGTAEAFF TGTGCCAGCAGTCATGGGACAGCTGAAGCTTTCTTT
TRBJ1-6 TRBV7-2 NA TRBD1 CASSFRTGNSPLHF TGTGCCAGCAGCTTCCGGACAGGAAATTCACCCCTCCACTTT
TRBJ1-2 TRBV18 NA NA CASSPGGFNYGYTF TGTGCCAGCTCACCCGGGGGATTTAACTATGGCTACACCTTC
TRBJ2-6 TRBV6-6 NA NA CASSRGGREIIGANVLTF TGTGCCAGCAGTCGGGGTGGCAGGGAAATAATTGGGGCCAACGTCCTGACTTTC
TRBJ1-2 TRBV19 NA TRBD1 CASTLGQASYGYTF TGTGCCAGTACCCTGGGACAGGCGTCCTATGGCTACACCTTC
TRBJ1-5 TRBV27 NA TRBD1 CASSADRGLGQPQHF TGTGCCAGCAGCGCCGACAGGGGGCTCGGTCAGCCCCAGCATTTT
TRBJ2-7 TRBV12-3/TRBV12-4 NA NA CASSQTSLEQYF TGTGCCAGCAGTCAGACTAGTTTGGAGCAGTACTTC
TRBJ2-2 TRBV3-1/TRBV3-2 NA TRBD2 CASSLTSGSTGELFF TGTGCCAGCAGCCTCACTAGCGGGAGTACCGGGGAGCTGTTTTTT
TRBJ2-1 TRBV27 NA TRBD2 CASSLSGLEYNEQFF TGTGCCAGCAGTTTGTCGGGACTAGAGTACAATGAGCAGTTCTTC
TRBJ2-5 TRBV7-3 NA TRBD2 CASSPGGRETQYF TGTGCCAGCAGCCCGGGGGGTCGGGAGACCCAGTACTTC
TRBJ2-5 TRBV30 NA NA CAWSIALETQYF TGTGCCTGGAGTATAGCTCTAGAGACCCAGTACTTC
TRBJ1-4 TRBV20-1 NA NA CSVRVNEKLFF TGCAGTGTCAGGGTTAATGAAAAACTGTTTTTT
TRBJ2-1 TRBV7-8 NA TRBD2 CASSLMSGRAEGEQFF TGTGCCAGCAGCTTAATGAGCGGGAGGGCCGAGGGTGAGCAGTTCTTC
TRBJ2-1 TRBV24-1 NA TRBD2 CATSDSGLARHEQFF TGTGCCACCAGTGACTCAGGACTAGCGAGGCATGAGCAGTTCTTC
TRBJ2-7 TRBV1 few NA CTSSQDVVCEQYF TGCACCAGCAGCCAAGATGTCGTATGCGAGCAGTACTTC
TRBJ1-1 TRBV5-8 NA TRBD1 CASSFYFGQGPLGTEAFF TGTGCCAGCAGCTTCTACTTCGGACAGGGGCCACTTGGTACTGAAGCTTTCTTT
TRBJ2-1 TRBV28 once TRBD2 CASRGTSGSSYNEQFF TGTGCCAGCAGGGGGACTAGCGGTAGCTCCTACAATGAGCAGTTCTTC
TRBJ1-2 TRBV9 few NA CASSVQGWGYTF TGTGCCAGCAGCGTACAGGGTTGGGGCTACACCTTC
TRBJ2-2 TRBV7-2 NA TRBD1 CASSLAGQGNTGELFF TGTGCCAGCAGCTTAGCGGGACAGGGGAACACCGGGGAGCTGTTTTTT
TRBJ2-7 TRBV5-1 once TRBD2 CASSDGTSGIDNEQYF TGCGCCAGCAGCGACGGGACTAGCGGGATAGACAACGAGCAGTACTTC
TRBJ2-1 TRBV7-2 NA NA CASSLDRDNEQFF TGTGCCAGCAGCTTAGATCGAGACAATGAGCAGTTCTTC
TRBJ2-2 TRBV27 NA NA CASCRRNTGELFF TGTGCCAGCTGTCGTAGGAACACCGGGGAGCTGTTTTTT
TRBJ2-2 TRBV18 few NA CASSPPNRENTGELFF TGTGCCAGCTCACCACCGAACAGGGAGAACACCGGGGAGCTGTTTTTT
TRBJ1-2 TRBV30 NA NA CAWSVARVYGYTF TGTGCCTGGAGTGTTGCGAGGGTTTATGGCTACACCTTC
TRBJ1-1 TRBV11-2 NA NA CASTSRGLEAFF TGTGCCAGTACCTCACGCGGCCTTGAAGCTTTCTTT
TRBJ1-3 TRBV28 NA NA CASSSLGGPESPASGNTIYF TGTGCCAGCAGTTCCCTGGGGGGGCCAGAAAGCCCGGCGTCTGGAAACACCATATATTTT
TRBJ1-2 TRBV2 once TRBD1 CASRGQGASYGYTF TGTGCCAGCAGAGGTCAGGGGGCGAGCTATGGCTACACCTTC
TRBJ2-4 TRBV27 NA TRBD2 CASSPLAGVWNIQYF TGTGCCAGCAGTCCACTAGCGGGAGTCTGGAACATTCAGTACTTC
TRBJ2-2 TRBV27 NA TRBD2 CASTRLAENTGELFF TGTGCCAGCACAAGACTAGCGGAGAACACCGGGGAGCTGTTTTTT
TRBJ1-4 TRBV5-1 NA TRBD1 CASSLDRGVGNEKLFF TGCGCCAGCAGTCTGGACAGGGGCGTTGGTAATGAAAAACTGTTTTTT
TRBJ1-3 TRBV4-2 NA NA CASSQEPVSGNTIYF TGTGCCAGCAGCCAAGAACCGGTCTCTGGAAACACCATATATTTT